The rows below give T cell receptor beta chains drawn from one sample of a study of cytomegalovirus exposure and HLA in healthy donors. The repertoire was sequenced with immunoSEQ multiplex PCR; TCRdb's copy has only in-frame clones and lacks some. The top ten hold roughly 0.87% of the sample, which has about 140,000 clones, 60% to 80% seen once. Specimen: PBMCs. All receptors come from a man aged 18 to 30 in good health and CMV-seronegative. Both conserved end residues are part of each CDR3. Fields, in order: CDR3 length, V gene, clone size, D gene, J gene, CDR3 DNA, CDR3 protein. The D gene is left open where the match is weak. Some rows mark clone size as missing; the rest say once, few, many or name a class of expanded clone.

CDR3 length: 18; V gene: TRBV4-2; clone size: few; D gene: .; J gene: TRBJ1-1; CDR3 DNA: TGTGCCAGCAGCCAAGCAATCCCGGTAGGGGTGTCGAACACTGAAGCTTTCTTT; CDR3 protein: CASSQAIPVGVSNTEAFF
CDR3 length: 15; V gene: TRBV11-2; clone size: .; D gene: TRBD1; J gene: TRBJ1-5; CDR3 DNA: TGTGCCAGCAGCCCCGGGACAGGGGCGTTTCAGCCCCAGCATTTT; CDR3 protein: CASSPGTGAFQPQHF
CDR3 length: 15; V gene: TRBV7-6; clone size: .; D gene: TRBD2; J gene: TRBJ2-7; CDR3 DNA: TGTGCCAGCAGCTTAGGGGGCGGGGGGGCGGGCGAGCAGTACTTC; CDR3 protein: CASSLGGGGAGEQYF
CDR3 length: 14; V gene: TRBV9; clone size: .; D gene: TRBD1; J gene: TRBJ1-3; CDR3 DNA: TGTGCCAGCAGCGCACGGACAGGCGGAAACACCATATATTTT; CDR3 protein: CASSARTGGNTIYF
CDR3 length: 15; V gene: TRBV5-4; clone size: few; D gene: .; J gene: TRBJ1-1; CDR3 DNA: TGTGCCAGCAGCTTGGAGGGTTTGGGGGGGGCTGAAGCTTTCTTT; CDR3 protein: CASSLEGLGGAEAFF
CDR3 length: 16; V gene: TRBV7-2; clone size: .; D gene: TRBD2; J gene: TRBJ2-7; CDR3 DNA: TGTGCCAGCAGCTTAGGGACCCGGGGGGATGCCTACGAGCAGTACTTC; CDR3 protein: CASSLGTRGDAYEQYF
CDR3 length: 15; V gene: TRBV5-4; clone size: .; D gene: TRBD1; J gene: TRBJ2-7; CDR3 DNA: TGTGCCAGCAGCGTAAGACAGGGGGCGGACTACGAGCAGTACTTC; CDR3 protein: CASSVRQGADYEQYF
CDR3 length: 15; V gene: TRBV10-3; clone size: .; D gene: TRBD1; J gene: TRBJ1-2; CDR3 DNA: TGTGCCATCAGTGTGAGAACCGGGACAGGGGATGGCTACACCTTC; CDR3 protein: CAISVRTGTGDGYTF
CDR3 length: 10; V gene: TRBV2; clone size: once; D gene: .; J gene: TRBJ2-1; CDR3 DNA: TGTGCCAGCAGTGGGGCAGCGCAGTTCTTC; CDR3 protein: CASSGAAQFF
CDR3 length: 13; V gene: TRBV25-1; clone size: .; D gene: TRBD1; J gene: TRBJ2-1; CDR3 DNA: TGTGCCACCTACGGGACAGCTTACAATGAGCAGCTCTTC; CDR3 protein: CATYGTAYNEQLF
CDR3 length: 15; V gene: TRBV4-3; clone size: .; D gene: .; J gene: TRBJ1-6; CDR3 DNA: TGCGCCAGCAGCCAGCGGGGGGGTGGTAATTCACCCCTCCACTTT; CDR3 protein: CASSQRGGGNSPLHF
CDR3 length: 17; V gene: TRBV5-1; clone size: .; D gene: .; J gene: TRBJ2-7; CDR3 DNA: TGCGCCAGCAGCCCCCTTAAGGACCCTCGGGAGACCTACGAGCAGTACTTC; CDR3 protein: CASSPLKDPRETYEQYF
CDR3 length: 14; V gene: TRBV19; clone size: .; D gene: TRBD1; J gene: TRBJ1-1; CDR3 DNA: TGTGCCAGTAGTCCCGGACAGGGTAACACTGAAGCTTTCTTT; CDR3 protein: CASSPGQGNTEAFF
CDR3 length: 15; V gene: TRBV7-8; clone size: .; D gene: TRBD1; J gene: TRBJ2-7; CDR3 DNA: TGTGCCAGCAGCCCCCCGTCGCACAGGGGGCTTGAGCAGTACTTC; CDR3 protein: CASSPPSHRGLEQYF
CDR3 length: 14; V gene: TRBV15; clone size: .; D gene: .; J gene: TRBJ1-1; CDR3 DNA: TGTGCCACCAAATCCAGGGCGATGAACACTGAAGCTTTCTTT; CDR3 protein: CATKSRAMNTEAFF
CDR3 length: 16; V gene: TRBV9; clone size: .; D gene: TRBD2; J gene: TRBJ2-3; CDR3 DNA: TGTGCCAGCAGCGAGGGGCGCGCGGGGGGCACAGATACGCAGTATTTT; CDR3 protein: CASSEGRAGGTDTQYF
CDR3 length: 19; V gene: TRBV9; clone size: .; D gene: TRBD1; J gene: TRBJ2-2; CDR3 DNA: TGTGCCAGCAGCCTACTCCCGGGACAGGGGGTTGCGGGCACCGGGGAGCTGTTTTTT; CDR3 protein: CASSLLPGQGVAGTGELFF
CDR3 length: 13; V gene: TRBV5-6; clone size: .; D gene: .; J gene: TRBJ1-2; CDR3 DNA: TGTGCCAGCAGCCCACGACTAGGCTATGGCTACACCTTC; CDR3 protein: CASSPRLGYGYTF
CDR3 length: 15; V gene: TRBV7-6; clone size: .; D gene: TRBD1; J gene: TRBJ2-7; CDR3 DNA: TGTGCCAGCAGCTTAGGGGGACAGGGGCCCTACGAGCAGTACTTC; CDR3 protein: CASSLGGQGPYEQYF
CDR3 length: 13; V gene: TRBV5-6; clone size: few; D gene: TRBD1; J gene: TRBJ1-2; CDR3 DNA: TGTGCCAGCACCTCGGACAGGGGGTTTGGCTACACCTTC; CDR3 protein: CASTSDRGFGYTF
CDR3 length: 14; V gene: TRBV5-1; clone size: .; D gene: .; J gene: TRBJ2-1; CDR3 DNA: TGCGCCAGCAGCTTGGAGGCCGGGAGAGATGAGCAGTTCTTC; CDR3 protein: CASSLEAGRDEQFF
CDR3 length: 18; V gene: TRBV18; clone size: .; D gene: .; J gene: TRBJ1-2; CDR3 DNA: TGTGCCAGCTCACCATACGGCGACGGACTAAATTCTAACTATGGCTACACCTTC; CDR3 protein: CASSPYGDGLNSNYGYTF
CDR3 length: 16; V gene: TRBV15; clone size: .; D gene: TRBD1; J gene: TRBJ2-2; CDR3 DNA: TGTGCCACCCGATTCGGACAGGGAACGAACACCGGGGAGCTGTTTTTT; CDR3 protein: CATRFGQGTNTGELFF
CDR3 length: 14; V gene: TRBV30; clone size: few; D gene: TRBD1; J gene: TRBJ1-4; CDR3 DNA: TGTGCCTGGAGTCATAGAGGGGGCTATGAAAAACTGTTTTTT; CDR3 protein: CAWSHRGGYEKLFF
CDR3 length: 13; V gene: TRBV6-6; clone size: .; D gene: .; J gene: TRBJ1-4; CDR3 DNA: TGTGCCAGCACCGTGGGCCCGAATGAAAAACTGTTTTTT; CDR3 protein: CASTVGPNEKLFF
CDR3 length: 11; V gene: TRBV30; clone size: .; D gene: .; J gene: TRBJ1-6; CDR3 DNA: TGTGCCTGGAGTCCAGGATCACCCCTCCACTTT; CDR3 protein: CAWSPGSPLHF
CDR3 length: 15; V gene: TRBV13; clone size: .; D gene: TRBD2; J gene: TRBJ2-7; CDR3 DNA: TGTGCCAGCAGCGAAACTAGCGGGGGGCCGAGGGAGCAGTACTTC; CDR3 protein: CASSETSGGPREQYF
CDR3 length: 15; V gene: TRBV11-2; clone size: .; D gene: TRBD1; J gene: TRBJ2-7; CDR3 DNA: TGTGCCAGCAGCTTAGGAGGACAGGGGCCCTACGAGCAGTACTTC; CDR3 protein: CASSLGGQGPYEQYF
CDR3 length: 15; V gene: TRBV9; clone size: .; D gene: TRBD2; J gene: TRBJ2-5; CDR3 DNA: TGTGCTAGCAGCGCCTTTAGCGGGGGTGGGGAGACCCAGTACTTC; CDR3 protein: CASSAFSGGGETQYF
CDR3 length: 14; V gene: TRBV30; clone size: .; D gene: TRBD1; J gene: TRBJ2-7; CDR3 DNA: TGTGCCTGGAGGGGACAGTACGATCCTGACGAGCAGTACTTC; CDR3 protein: CAWRGQYDPDEQYF
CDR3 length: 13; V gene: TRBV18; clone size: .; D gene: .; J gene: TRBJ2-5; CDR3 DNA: TGTGCCAGCTCACCAGGGGCCCAAGAGACCCAGTACTTC; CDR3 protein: CASSPGAQETQYF
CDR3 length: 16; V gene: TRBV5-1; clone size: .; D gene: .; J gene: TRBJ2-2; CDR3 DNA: TGCGCCAGCAGCTATTCCGGGGTCCGGGACACCGGGGAGCTGTTTTTT; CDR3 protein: CASSYSGVRDTGELFF
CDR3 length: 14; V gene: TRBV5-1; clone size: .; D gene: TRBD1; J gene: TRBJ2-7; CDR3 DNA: TGCGCCAGCAGTCCTGACAGGGCCCTTGGCGAGCAGTACTTC; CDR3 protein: CASSPDRALGEQYF
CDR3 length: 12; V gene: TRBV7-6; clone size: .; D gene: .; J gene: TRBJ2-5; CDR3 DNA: TGTGCCAGCAGTCGGGTGGAAGAGACCCAGTACTTC; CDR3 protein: CASSRVEETQYF
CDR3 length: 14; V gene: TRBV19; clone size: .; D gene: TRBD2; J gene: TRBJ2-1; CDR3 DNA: TGTGCCAGTAGTGCTAGCGGGGGTCACAATGAGCAGTTCTTC; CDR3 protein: CASSASGGHNEQFF
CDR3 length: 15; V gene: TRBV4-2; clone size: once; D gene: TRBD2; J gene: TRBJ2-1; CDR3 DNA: TGTGCCAGCAGAATAGCGGGGGGGCCAAGCGATGAGCAGTTCTTC; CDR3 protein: CASRIAGGPSDEQFF
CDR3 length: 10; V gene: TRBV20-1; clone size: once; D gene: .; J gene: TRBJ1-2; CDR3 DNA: TGCAGTGTCCTGGAGGTCGGCTACACCTTC; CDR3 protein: CSVLEVGYTF
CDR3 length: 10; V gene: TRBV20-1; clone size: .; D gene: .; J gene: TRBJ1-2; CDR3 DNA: TGCAGTGCTAGTAAGGGGAGCTACACCTTC; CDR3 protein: CSASKGSYTF
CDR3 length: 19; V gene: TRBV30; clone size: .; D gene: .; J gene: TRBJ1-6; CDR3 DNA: TGTGCCTGGAGTGTACTAGACTGGGCGGGCAGCTCCTATAATTCACCCCTCCACTTT; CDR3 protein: CAWSVLDWAGSSYNSPLHF
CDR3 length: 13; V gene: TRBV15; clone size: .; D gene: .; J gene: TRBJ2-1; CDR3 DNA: TGTGCCACCAGCAGCGCCACCCGGGTCGAGCAGTTCTTC; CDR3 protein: CATSSATRVEQFF
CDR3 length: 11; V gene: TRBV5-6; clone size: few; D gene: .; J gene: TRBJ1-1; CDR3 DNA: TGTGCCAGCAGCTATGGACAGTCAACTTTCTTT; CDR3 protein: CASSYGQSTFF
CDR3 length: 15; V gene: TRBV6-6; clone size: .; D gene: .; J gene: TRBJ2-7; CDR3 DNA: TGTGCCAGCAGTTTAGGACAAGAAACGATTTACGAGCAGTACTTC; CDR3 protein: CASSLGQETIYEQYF
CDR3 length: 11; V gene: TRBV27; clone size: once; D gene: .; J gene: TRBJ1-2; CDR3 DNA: TGTGCCAGCCAAACGGGGGAACGATACCACTTC; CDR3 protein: CASQTGERYHF
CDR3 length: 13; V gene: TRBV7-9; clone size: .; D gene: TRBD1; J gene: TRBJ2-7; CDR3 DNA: TGTGCCAGCAGGGGACAGAGAAGCTACGAGCAGTACTTC; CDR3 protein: CASRGQRSYEQYF
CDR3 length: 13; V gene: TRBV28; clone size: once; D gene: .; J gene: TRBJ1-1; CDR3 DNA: TGTGCCAGCAGTTTAGCTAGAAATCGGGAAGCTTTCTTT; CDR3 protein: CASSLARNREAFF
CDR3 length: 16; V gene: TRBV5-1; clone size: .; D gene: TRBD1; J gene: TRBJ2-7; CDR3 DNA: TGCGCCAGCAGCTCCCGGGGACAGGGGCTTACCTACGAGCAGTACTTC; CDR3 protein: CASSSRGQGLTYEQYF
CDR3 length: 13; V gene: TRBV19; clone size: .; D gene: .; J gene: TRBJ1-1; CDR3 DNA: TGTGCCATCTCAGCAAGGGGGAACACTGAAGCTTTCTTT; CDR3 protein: CAISARGNTEAFF
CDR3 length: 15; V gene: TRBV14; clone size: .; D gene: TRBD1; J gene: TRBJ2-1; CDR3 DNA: TGTGCCAGCAGCCTGGGACAGTCACCGTCCAATGAGCAGTTCTTC; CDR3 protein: CASSLGQSPSNEQFF
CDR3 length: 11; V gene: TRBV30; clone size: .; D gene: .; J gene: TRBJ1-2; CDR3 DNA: TGTGCCTGGAGTGTACAGGGTGGCTACACCTTC; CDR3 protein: CAWSVQGGYTF
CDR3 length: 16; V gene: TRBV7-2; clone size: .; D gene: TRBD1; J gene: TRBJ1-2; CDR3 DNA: TGTGCCAGCAGCTTATTTTCCGGGGCCAGGGGGCTGGGCTACACCTTC; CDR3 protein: CASSLFSGARGLGYTF
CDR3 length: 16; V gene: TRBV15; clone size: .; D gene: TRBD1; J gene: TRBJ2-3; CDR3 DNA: TGTGCCACCAGCAGAGGGGACAGGGGAAACACAGATACGCAGTATTTT; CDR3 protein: CATSRGDRGNTDTQYF
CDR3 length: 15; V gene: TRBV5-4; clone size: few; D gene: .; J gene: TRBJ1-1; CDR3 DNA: TGTGCCAGCAGCCTCAAGGGGAGGCCTAACACTGAAGCTTTCTTT; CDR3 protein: CASSLKGRPNTEAFF
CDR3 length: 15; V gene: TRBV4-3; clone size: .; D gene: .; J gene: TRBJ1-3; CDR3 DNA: TGCGCCAGCAGCCAAGTGAGTCTCTCTGGAAACACCATATATTTT; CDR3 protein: CASSQVSLSGNTIYF
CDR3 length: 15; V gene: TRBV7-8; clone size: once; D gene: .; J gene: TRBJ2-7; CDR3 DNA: TGTGCCAGCAGCCCCCCCGAGAGGAAAACCTACGAGCAGTACTTC; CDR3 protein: CASSPPERKTYEQYF
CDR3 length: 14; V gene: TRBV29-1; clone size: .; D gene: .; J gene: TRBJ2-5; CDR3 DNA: TGCAGCGTTGAAGAGGACAGCGAATGGAGGACCCAGTACTTC; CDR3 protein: CSVEEDSEWRTQYF